This entry is about one T cell receptor beta chain. The count of this clone is one. It lacks a known antigen. No qualities accompany the bases; no much larger clone lies one base away. Including the terminal cysteine and phenylalanine, the CDR3 comprises 14 residues. CDR3 DNA is the only sequence kept; it has 42 bases, read in frame from the first base. CDR1 and CDR2, looked up from the germline V gene, are SGDLS and YYNGEE. Trimming takes 3 bases off V and 6 bases off J; junction bases not matched to a gene: 6. The library was prepared using the immunoSEQ multiplex PCR assay. For the multiplex PCR, a mixture combining 60 forward primers for TCR Vbeta segments and 13 reverse primers for TCR Jbeta segments was used. Amplification of the CDR3 region of rearranged TCR beta genes was performed with a multiplex PCR assay on genomic DNA. The Illumina HiSeq System was used to sequence the amplified TCR beta libraries as 87-base-pair reads. The original pipeline was this. A later analysis counted about 80 million unique TCR beta chains across the 550 to 750 repertoires, and about 10 million of these chains were shared by at least two donors. Raw reads were error-corrected and collapsed into unique sequences with a nearest-neighbor algorithm that merged closely related sequences to remove PCR and sequencing errors. CDR3 sequences were aligned to IMGT reference sequences to assign V, D and J gene segments. Each retained sequence needed at least a six-nucleotide match to both a V gene segment and a J gene segment. A rearrangement was called productive if the CDR3 had no stop codons and remained in frame with V and J, and every other rearrangement was called non-productive. CDR3 was defined by IMGT convention, running from the second conserved V-encoded cysteine to the conserved J-encoded phenylalanine. The earlier analysis of some 550 of the donors excluded any sequence lacking an unambiguous match to a single V gene segment. An earlier analysis of under 750 of the donors called V segments functional above 56.7% productive rearrangements and segregating when the between-donor standard deviation exceeded 5%. To diagnose cytomegalovirus status from the catalog of TCR beta chain sequences, a statistical classification framework was built. In a later analysis, TCR nucleotide sequences were compared against IMGT/GENE-DB human TR gene sequences so that V and J genes could be assigned. The TCRdist pipeline was used in a later analysis to assign CDR3 sequences and most-parsimonious VDJ recombination scenarios. In a later analysis, each TCR beta chain was defined by its CDR3 amino acid sequence together with its V-gene family, and reads lacking a unique V-gene family were excluded. In a later analysis, several hundred highly shared, low-generation-probability nucleotide sequences were removed to address suspected cross-contamination and a sequencing artifact. A later analysis calculated a clonal expansion index for each public chain from normalized within-repertoire ranks of inferred template counts. Generation probabilities in a later analysis came from a VDJ recombination model fitted to out-of-frame rearrangements, and those results were checked against IGoR. In a later analysis, hypergeometric tests were used to score TCR-TCR, TCR-HLA and TCR-CMV co-occurrence, with a repertoire-size bias correction applied to TCR pairs. In a later analysis, false discovery rates were estimated by permuting HLA or CMV assignments 20 times. In a later analysis, co-occurring TCRs were grouped using DBSCAN, with TCRdist sequence similarity added in when clustering inside HLA-allele-positive subsets. Co-occurrence clustering excluded repertoires with fewer than 30,000 or more than 120,000 public chains, plus five with anomalous nucleotide sharing. In its TCRdb copy, this immuneACCESS table keeps in-frame sequences only and misses some clones. Where compared with another copy, unresolved V genes explain less than half of these, and the others have no known cause. That table supplies the V and J calls and clone size; D and trimming were determined from the DNA. The sample includes about 130,000 clones, with over 60% observed a single time. The ten largest clones add up to around 0.92% of the sample.

This sample was included in a study of cytomegalovirus exposure and HLA in healthy donors (dated by TCRdb to the late 2010s). Looking at the study overall: In an earlier analysis of fewer than 750 of the donors, about 270 Gb of sequence data and approximately 100 million unique TCR beta sequences from roughly 190 million T cells were reported. HLA typing covered class I and class II loci at four-digit resolution. Rather than using new phenotypic data, the later analysis identified candidate immune exposures from TCR beta sequences and from how often those sequences occurred across donors. The genetic ancestry cluster associated with self-reported Caucasian donors included roughly 84% of the approximately 400 genotyped donors. To predict cytomegalovirus infection status, the study combined high-throughput TCR immunosequencing, statistical association of individual TCRs with disease status, and machine learning. On average, 235,054 unique TCR beta nucleotide sequences were sequenced per donor among a few hundred genotyped donors of the cohort, with around 19% of those sequences being non-productive. Besides the first cohort of roughly 640 subjects, a separate validation cohort made up of 120 different subjects was used. The study profiled the T cell repertoires of more than 500 subjects by immunosequencing and related them to cytomegalovirus serostatus. Every repertoire in the discovery cohort had been generated on one and the same sequencing platform. An earlier analysis of a few hundred of the donors applied high-throughput TCR beta sequencing to assess whether each TCR beta V gene segment acted as functional or pseudogenic. The aim of the study was to test whether cataloging public T cell receptors could identify signatures of past pathogen exposure. Donor age, sex, ethnicity and CMV serostatus were collected together with the repertoire data. A later genetic analysis took genome-wide SNP genotypes for about three fifths of the 666 donors and used that subset as a discovery cohort. About 300 gigabases of sequencing data and tens of millions of unique TCR sequences were included in an early release covering 500 to 750 HLA-typed donors. In a later analysis, previously published TCR beta repertoires from 600 to 850 donors were re-analyzed and high-resolution HLA genotyping was added so that TCR occurrence patterns could be studied. Typing coverage differed by locus: A, B, C, DRB1 and DQB1 were typed in roughly 620-630 donors, DQA1 in approximately 520, DPA1 in roughly 590, and DPB1 in roughly 470. Five DR-DQ haplotypes were handled as single units for association and clustering because linkage in the cohort was strong. Beyond this particular receptor, the publication reports: A further reported finding was that TCR beta sequences accurately predicted the HLA-A and HLA-B alleles for most subjects in the first cohort. Linkage disequilibrium might explain the correlated functional status among segregating V segments, but an unknown experimental factor could not be excluded. A total of some 180 TCR beta chains were listed by the study as associated with cytomegalovirus. A later analysis found that most CMV-associated TCR beta chains appeared HLA-restricted, with HLA associations seemingly driven largely by CMV exposure. The authors suggested that the approach could potentially be extended to other disease states and immunological phenotypes. Most TCR sequences were seen in very few donors, while some public TCRs were found in many individuals. A later genetic analysis associated a missense DCLRE1C variant with V-gene and J-gene trimming of TCR beta chains, and an independent cohort replicated the association. At a false discovery rate of 0.05, a later analysis linked under 20,000 TCR beta sequences to specific HLA alleles. A cluster of highly shared sequence variants was judged likely to be a technical artifact of the sequencing pipeline. A later analysis found that TCR association rates varied across HLA loci, with DRB1 alleles showing the most associated TCRs and HLA-C alleles the fewest. Compared with the 666-donor mean, donors in an Asian-associated ancestry cluster had fewer N-insertions in productive TCRs, according to a later genetic analysis. Because counts were too low, more than 15 rarely observed V segments, including chromosome 9 orphons, were excluded from the earlier analysis of around 640 of the donors. Some IMGT-functional V segments, including TRBV6-2 and TRBV6-3, could not be distinguished by the 87-base-pair reads and were therefore excluded. Strong co-occurrence of HLA alleles, especially DR and DQ, made assigning TCR associations to individual alleles difficult. Because some donors lacked HLA typing at each locus, the association tests relied only on the typed subset. The classifier was reported to diagnose cytomegalovirus status with high specificity and sensitivity in both the original and validation cohorts. In vitro tests confirmed that a few of the cytomegalovirus-associated TCR beta chains recognize cytomegalovirus antigens. This cohort had only TCR beta chains sequenced, and the lack of alpha or paired-chain data limited which features could be detected. Several of the top co-occurrence clusters appeared to be linked to parvovirus B19, influenza, CMV and Epstein-Barr virus, according to a later analysis. In an earlier analysis of around 500 of the donors, most TCR beta V segments appeared in productive rearrangements about 87% or about 30% of the time, broadly matching IMGT annotations. Sequencing depth was assumed to be roughly uniform across donors in the presence/absence analyses, though that assumption may not hold. Compared with equally common non-associated chains, HLA-associated TCR beta chains in a later analysis were more clonally expanded and had lower generation probabilities. CMV serostatus was the only immune exposure information available for the cohort.

The cohort consisted of 650 to 850 healthy bone marrow donors. At the time of sampling, all cohort members were nominally healthy, though unrecorded immune exposures were likely present. CMV serostatus was positive for approximately 300 and negative for about 50% of the roughly 700 cohort members, and was not recorded for this donor. A peripheral blood sample was provided by each donor, and peripheral blood mononuclear cells were used for TCR beta sequencing. The Qiagen DNeasy Blood Extraction Kit was used to extract genomic DNA from the blood cell samples. The chain couples TRBV9 to TRBJ2-7, and 10 junction bases match TRBD2. The clonotype originates from a human donor in good health. Sample: PBMCs. The nucleotide sequence is given as TGTGCCAGCAGCGCAACTAGCGGGGCCGTCGAGCAGTACTTC. It translates as CASSATSGAVEQYF.